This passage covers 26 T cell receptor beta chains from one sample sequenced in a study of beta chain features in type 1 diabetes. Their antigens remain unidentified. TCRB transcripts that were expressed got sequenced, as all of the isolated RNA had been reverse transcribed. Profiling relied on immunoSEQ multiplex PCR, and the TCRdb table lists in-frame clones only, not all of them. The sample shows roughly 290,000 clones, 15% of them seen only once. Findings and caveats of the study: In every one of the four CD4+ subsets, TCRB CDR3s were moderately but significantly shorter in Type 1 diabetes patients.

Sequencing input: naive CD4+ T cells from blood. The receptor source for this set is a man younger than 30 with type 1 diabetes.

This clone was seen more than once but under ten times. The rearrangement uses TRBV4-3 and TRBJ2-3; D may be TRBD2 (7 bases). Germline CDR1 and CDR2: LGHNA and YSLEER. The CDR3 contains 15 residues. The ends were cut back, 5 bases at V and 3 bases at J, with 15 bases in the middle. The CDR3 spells CASSVWGGGTDTQYF. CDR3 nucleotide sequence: TGCGCCAGCAGCGTCTGGGGAGGGGGTACAGATACGCAGTATTTT.

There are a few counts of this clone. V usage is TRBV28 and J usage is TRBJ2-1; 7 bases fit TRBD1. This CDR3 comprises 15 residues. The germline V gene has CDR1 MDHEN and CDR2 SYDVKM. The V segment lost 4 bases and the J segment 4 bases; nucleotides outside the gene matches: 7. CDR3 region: CASSSPGQKYNEQFF. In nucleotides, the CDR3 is TGTGCCAGCAGTTCACCGGGACAGAAGTACAATGAGCAGTTCTTC.

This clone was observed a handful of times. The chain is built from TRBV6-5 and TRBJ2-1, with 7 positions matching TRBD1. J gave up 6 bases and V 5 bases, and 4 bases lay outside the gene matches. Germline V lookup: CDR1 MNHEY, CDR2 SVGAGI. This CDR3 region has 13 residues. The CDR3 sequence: CASSRRQGNEQFF. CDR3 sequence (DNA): TGTGCCAGCAGTCGCAGACAGGGCAATGAGCAGTTCTTC.

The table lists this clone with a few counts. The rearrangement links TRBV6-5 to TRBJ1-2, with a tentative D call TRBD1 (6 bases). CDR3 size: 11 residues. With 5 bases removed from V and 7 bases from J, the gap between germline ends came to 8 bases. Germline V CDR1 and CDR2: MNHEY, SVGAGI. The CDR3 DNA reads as TGTGCCAGCAGTACCAGGGGTGGCTACACCTTC. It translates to CASSTRGGYTF.

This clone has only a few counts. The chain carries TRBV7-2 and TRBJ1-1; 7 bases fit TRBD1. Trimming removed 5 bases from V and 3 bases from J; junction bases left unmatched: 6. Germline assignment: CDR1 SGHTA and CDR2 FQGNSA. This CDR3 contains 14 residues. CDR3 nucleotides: TGTGCCAGCAGCAGAACAGGGGATGACACTGAAGCTTTCTTT. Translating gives CASSRTGDDTEAFF.

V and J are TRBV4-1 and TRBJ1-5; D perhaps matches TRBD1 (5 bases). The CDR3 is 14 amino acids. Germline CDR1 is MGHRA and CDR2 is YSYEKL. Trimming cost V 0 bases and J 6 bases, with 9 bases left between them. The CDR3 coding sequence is TGCGCCAGCAGCCAAGACAGGGAGGGTCAGCCCCAGCATTTT. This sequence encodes CASSQDREGQPQHF.

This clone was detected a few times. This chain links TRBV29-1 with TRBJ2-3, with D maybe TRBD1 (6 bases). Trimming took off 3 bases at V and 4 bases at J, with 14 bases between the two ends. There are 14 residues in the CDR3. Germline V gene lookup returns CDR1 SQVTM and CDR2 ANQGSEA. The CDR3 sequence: CSVERGSGADTQYF. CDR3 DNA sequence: TGCAGCGTTGAGAGGGGGAGTGGGGCAGATACGCAGTATTTT.

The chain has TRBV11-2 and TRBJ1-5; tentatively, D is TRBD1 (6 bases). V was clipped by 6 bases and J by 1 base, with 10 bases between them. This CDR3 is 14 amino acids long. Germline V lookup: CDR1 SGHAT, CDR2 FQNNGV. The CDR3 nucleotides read TGTGCCAGCAGTCAGGGGATAAGCAATCAGCCCCAGCATTTT. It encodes CASSQGISNQPQHF.

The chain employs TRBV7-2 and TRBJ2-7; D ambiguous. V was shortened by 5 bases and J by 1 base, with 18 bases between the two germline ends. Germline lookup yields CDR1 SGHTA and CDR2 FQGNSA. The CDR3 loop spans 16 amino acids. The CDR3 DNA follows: TGTGCCAGCAGCCTGAGAGTTGGGCCCGAGTCCTACGAGCAGTACTTC. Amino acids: CASSLRVGPESYEQYF.

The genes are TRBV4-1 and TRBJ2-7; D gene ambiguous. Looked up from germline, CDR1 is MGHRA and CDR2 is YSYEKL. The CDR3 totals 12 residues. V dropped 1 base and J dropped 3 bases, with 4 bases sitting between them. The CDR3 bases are TGCGCCAGCAGCCAAGTCGGCTACGAGCAGTACTTC. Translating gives CASSQVGYEQYF.

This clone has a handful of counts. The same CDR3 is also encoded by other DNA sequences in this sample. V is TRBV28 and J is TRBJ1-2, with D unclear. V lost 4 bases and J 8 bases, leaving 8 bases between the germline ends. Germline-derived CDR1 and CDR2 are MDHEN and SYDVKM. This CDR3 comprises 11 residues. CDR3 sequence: CASSSRGGYTF. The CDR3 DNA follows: TGTGCCAGCAGTTCACGCGGCGGCTACACCTTC.

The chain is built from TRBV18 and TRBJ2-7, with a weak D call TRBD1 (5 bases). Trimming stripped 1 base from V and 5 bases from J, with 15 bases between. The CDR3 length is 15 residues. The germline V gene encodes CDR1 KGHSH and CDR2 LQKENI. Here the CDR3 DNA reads TGTGCCAGCTCACCACGCGATCCAGGGAAAGACGAGCAGTACTTC. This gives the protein CASSPRDPGKDEQYF.

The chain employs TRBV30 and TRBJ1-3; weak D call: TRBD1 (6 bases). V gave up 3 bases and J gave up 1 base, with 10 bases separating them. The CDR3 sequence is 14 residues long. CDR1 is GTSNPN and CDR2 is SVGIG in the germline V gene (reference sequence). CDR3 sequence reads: CAWRTGTSGNTIYF. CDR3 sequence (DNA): TGTGCCTGGAGGACTGGGACATCTGGAAACACCATATATTTT.

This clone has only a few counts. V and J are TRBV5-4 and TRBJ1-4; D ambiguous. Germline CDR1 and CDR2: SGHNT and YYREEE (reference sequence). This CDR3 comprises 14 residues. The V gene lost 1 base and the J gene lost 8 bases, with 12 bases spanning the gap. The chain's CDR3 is CASSLSSHGEKLFF. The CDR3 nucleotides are TGTGCCAGCAGCTTGAGTTCCCACGGGGAAAAACTGTTTTTT.

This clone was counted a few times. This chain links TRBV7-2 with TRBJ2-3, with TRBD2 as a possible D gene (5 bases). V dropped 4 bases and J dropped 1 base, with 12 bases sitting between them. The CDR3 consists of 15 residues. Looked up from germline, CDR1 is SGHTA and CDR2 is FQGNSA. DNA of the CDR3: TGTGCCAGCAGCTCGGCGGGTCCCCGCACAGATACGCAGTATTTT. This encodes CASSSAGPRTDTQYF. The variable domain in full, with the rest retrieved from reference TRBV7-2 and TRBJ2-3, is GAGVSQSPSNKVTEKGKDVELRCDPISGHTALYWYRQSLGQGLEFLIYFQGNSAPDKSGLPSDRFSAERTGGSVSTLTIQRTQQEDSAVYLCASSSAGPRTDTQYFGPGTRLTVL.

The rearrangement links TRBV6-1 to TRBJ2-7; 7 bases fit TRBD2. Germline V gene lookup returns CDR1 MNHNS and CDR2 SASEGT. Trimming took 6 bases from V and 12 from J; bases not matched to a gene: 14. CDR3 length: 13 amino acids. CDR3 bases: TGTGCCAGCAGATCTGGGACTAAATGGATCCCGTACTTC. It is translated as CASRSGTKWIPYF.

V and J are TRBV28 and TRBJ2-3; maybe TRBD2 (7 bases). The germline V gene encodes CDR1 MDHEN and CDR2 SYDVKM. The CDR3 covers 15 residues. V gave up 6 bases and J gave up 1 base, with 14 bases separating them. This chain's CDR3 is CASRARGARTDTQYF. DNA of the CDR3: TGTGCCAGCAGGGCTCGGGGGGCTCGCACAGATACGCAGTATTTT.

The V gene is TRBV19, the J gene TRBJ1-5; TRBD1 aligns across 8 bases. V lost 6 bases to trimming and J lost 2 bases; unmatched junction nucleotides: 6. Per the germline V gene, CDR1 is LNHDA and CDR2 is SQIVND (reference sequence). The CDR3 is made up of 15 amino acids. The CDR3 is CASRNQGAGNQPQHF. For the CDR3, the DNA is TGTGCCAGTAGGAACCAGGGGGCAGGCAATCAGCCCCAGCATTTT.

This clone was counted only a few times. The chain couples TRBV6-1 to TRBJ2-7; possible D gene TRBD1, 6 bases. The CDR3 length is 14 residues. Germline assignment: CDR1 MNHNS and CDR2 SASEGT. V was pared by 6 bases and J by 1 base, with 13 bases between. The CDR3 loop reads CASRTTGSSYEQYF. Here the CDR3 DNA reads TGTGCCAGCAGAACGACAGGTAGTTCCTACGAGCAGTACTTC.

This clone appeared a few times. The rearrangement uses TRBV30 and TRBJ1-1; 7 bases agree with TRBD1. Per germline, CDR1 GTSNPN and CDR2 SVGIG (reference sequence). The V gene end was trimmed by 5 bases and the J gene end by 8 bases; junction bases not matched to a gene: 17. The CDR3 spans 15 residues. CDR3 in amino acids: CAWSPLDRVDLEAFF. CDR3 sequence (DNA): TGTGCCTGGTCACCCTTAGACAGGGTAGACTTAGAAGCTTTCTTT.

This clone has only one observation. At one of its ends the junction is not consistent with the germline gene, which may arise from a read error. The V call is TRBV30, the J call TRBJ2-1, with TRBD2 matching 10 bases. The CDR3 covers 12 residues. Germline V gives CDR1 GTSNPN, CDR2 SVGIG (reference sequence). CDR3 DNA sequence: TGTGCCGGGAGGGGGACTAGCGATGAGCAGTTCTTC. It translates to CAGRGTSDEQFF.

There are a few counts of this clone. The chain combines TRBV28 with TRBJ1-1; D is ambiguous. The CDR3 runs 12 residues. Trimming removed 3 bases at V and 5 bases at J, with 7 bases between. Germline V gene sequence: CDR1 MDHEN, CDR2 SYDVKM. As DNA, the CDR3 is TGTGCCAGCAGTTTTAGCCGGACTGAAGCTTTCTTT. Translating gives CASSFSRTEAFF.

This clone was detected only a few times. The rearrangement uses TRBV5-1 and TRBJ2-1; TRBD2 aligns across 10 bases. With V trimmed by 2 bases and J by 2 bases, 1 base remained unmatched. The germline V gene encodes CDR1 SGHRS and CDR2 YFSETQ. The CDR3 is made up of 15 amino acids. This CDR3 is CASSFSGGTYNEQFF. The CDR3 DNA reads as TGCGCCAGCAGCTTTAGCGGGGGGACCTACAATGAGCAGTTCTTC.

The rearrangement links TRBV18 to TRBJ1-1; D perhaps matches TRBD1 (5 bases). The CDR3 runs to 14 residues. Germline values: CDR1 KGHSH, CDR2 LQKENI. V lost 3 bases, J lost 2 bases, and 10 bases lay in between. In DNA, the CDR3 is TGTGCCAGCTCACCGGGGAGGGGTAACACTGAAGCTTTCTTT. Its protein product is CASSPGRGNTEAFF.

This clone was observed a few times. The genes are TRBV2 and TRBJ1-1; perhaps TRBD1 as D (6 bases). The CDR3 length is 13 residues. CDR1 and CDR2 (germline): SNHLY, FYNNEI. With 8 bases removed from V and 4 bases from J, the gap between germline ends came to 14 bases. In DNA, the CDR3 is TGTGCCAGCCAGGGGTTTAAAGGCACTGAAGCTTTCTTT. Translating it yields CASQGFKGTEAFF.

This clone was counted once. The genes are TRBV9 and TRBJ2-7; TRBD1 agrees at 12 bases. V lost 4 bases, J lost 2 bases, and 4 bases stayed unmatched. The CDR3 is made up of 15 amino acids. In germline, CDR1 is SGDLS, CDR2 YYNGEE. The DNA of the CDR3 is TGTGCCAGCAGCCAACGGGACAGGGGGCCCTACGAGCAGTACTTC. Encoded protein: CASSQRDRGPYEQYF.